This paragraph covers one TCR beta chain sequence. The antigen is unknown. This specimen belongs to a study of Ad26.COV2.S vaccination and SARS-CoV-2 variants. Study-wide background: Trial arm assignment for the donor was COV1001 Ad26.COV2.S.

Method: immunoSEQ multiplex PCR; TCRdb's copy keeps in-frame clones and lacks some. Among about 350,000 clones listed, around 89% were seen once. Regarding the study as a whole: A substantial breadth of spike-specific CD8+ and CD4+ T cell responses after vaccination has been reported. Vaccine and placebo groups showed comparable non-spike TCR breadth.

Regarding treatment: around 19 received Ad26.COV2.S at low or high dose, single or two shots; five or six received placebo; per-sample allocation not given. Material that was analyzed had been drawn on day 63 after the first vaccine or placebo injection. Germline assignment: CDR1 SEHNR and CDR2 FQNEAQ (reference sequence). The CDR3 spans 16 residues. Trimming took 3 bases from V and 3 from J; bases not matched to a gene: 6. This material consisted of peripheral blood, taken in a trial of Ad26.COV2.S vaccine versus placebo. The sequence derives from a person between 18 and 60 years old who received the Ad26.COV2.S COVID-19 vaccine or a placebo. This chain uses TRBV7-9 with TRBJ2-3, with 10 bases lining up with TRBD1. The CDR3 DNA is TGTGCCAGCAGCTTCTCCCGGGACAGGGGTACAGATACGCAGTATTTT. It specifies CASSFSRDRGTDTQYF.